This T cell receptor beta chain was recorded in a study of neurological immune-mediated disorders. There are 16 residues in the CDR3. Germline CDR1 is SGDLS and CDR2 is YYNGEE. V lost 0 bases and J lost 3; bases outside the gene matches: 9. This clonotype has a count of ten or more. TCRdb analysed the 5' RACE reads with MiXCR anew, one entry per CDR3 protein. The sample includes tens of thousands of distinct CDR3 sequences, 2.5% to 3% seen only once; the top ten take around 1.1%. Sequenced sample: PBMCs. V gene TRBV9 combines with J gene TRBJ2-7, with 7 bases fitting TRBD2. This TCR came from a woman in her 30s with multiple sclerosis. As DNA, the CDR3 is TGTGCCAGCAGCGTAGCTGACACGGGCGGGAGCTACGAGCAGTACTTC. Translating it yields CASSVADTGGSYEQYF.